The 16 T cell receptor beta chains below come from one sample, sequenced in a study of a mutant IDH1 vaccine in newly diagnosed glioma (dated by TCRdb to the early 2020s). The antigens these receptors bind are not known. The time point label for this specimen denotes: week 5, during vaccination. Every vaccine dose consisted of 300 ug of a 20-mer mutant IDH1 peptide in Montanide, administered subcutaneously together with topical imiquimod. Libraries came from the immunoSEQ multiplex PCR assay. Sourced from immuneACCESS, this table was stored by TCRdb with only in-frame sequences that have V and J called. A share of the clones is absent; for the studies checked, an unresolved V gene accounts for under half, and the remainder has no known explanation. The sample includes around 78,000 clones, with about 91% observed a single time. Jointly, the top ten make up about 0.61% of the sample. The sample was PBMCs, taken from a glioma patient whose treatment included an IDH1 peptide vaccine. The receptors come from a woman between 45 and 65 years old with glioma.

The CDR3 nucleotides read TGTGCCAGCAGTTGGGACAGGGCCTACGAGCAGTACTTC. Protein product: CASSWDRAYEQYF. V usage is TRBV28 and J usage is TRBJ2-7, with 9 bases aligning to TRBD1. V lost 4 bases to trimming and J lost 2 bases; unmatched junction nucleotides: 0. Per germline, CDR1 MDHEN and CDR2 SYDVKM. This CDR3 has 13 amino acids.

The rearrangement uses TRBV5-8 and TRBJ2-1; maybe TRBD2 (6 bases). The CDR3 has 15 amino acids. Germline values: CDR1 SGHTS, CDR2 YDEGEE. V was trimmed by 3 bases and J by 4 bases, leaving 14 bases between them. CDR3 sequence reads: CASSSGLASYNEQFF. As DNA, the CDR3 is TGTGCCAGCAGCTCGGGTCTAGCGTCGTACAATGAGCAGTTCTTC.

This chain joins TRBV19 and TRBJ2-1, with D unresolved. CDR1 and CDR2 from the germline V gene are LNHDA and SQIVND (reference sequence). This CDR3 spans 14 amino acids. Trimming cost V 4 bases and J 2 bases, with 9 bases left between them. CDR3 DNA: TGTGCCAGTAGTACCTCCGGAACCTACAATGAGCAGTTCTTC. It encodes CASSTSGTYNEQFF.

The V and J genes are TRBV5-6 and TRBJ2-3; no firm D call. The V end was cut by 0 bases, the J end by 2 bases, with 10 bases between. Germline CDR1 SGHDT, CDR2 YYEEEE. The length of the CDR3 is 15 residues. The CDR3 coding sequence is TGTGCCAGCAGCTTGGGGGTGGAGCCCACAGATACGCAGTATTTT. This translates into CASSLGVEPTDTQYF. Based on the CDR3 plus reference TRBV5-6 and TRBJ2-3, the full variable domain is DAGVTQSPTHLIKTRGQQVTLRCSPKSGHDTVSWYQQALGQGPQFIFQYYEEEERQRGNFPDRFSGHQFPNYSSELNVNALLLGDSALYLCASSLGVEPTDTQYFGPGTRLTVL.

This clone appeared a single time. The genes are TRBV7-6 and TRBJ2-7; D remains ambiguous. CDR1 and CDR2 from the germline V gene are SGHVS and FNYEAQ. The V and J ends lost 4 bases and 0 bases respectively, with 10 bases between them. The CDR3 spans 14 residues. The CDR3 loop is CASSSDTHSYEQYF. The CDR3 DNA is TGTGCCAGCAGCTCCGACACACACTCCTACGAGCAGTACTTC. Based on the CDR3 plus reference TRBV7-6 and TRBJ2-7, the full variable domain is GAGVSQSPRYKVTKRGQDVALRCDPISGHVSLYWYRQALGQGPEFLTYFNYEAQQDKSGLPNDRFSAERPEGSISTLTIQRTEQRDSAMYRCASSSDTHSYEQYFGPGTRLTVT.

V and J are TRBV9 and TRBJ2-7, with TRBD2 matching over 11 bases. The CDR3 has 16 amino acids. The J segment lost 3 bases and the V segment lost 0 bases, leaving 5 bases of the junction unmatched. Looked up from germline, CDR1 is SGDLS and CDR2 is YYNGEE. In nucleotides, the CDR3 is TGTGCCAGCAGCGTAGAGGGGACTAGCGGATTCTACGAGCAGTACTTC. This translates into CASSVEGTSGFYEQYF.

The chain links TRBV6-5 to TRBJ2-3; tentatively, D is TRBD1 or TRBD2 (5 bases each). Germline V lookup: CDR1 MNHEY, CDR2 SVGAGI. CDR3 length: 13 residues. V was clipped by 7 bases and J by 8 bases, with 16 bases between them. DNA of the CDR3: TGTGCCAGCACCGGTGTAGGGACGGGTACGCAGTATTTT. Translated, it gives CASTGVGTGTQYF.

This chain links TRBV6-5 with TRBJ2-7, with a tentative D call TRBD1 (6 bases). Trimming took off 6 bases at V and 7 bases at J, with 22 bases between the two ends. This CDR3 is built from 15 residues. Germline CDR1 MNHEY, CDR2 SVGAGI. Here the CDR3 DNA reads TGTGCCAGCAGCCCCTTTATGGGGGCGGGTTGGGAGCAGTACTTC. Its translation is CASSPFMGAGWEQYF.

The rearrangement joins TRBV5-1 to TRBJ2-1; 12 bases align to TRBD2. The CDR3 extends over 16 amino acids. The ends lost 0 bases at V and 2 bases at J; junction bases unmatched: 0. Germline V gene data show CDR1 as SGHRS and CDR2 as YFSETQ. The CDR3 DNA reads TGCGCCAGCAGCTTGGGACTAGCGGGAGCCTACAATGAGCAGTTCTTC. Residues: CASSLGLAGAYNEQFF.

Here the CDR3 DNA reads TGTGCCAGCAGCTGGACAGGGAACACTGAAGCTTTCTTT. This gives the protein CASSWTGNTEAFF. The chain joins TRBV28 to TRBJ1-1; 7 bases match TRBD1. Germline V gene lookup returns CDR1 MDHEN and CDR2 SYDVKM. The ends lost 6 bases at V and 1 base at J; junction bases unmatched: 2. This CDR3 contains 13 residues.

This rearrangement joins TRBV4-1 to TRBJ1-5, with D possibly TRBD1 on 5 matching bases. The germline gives CDR1 MGHRA, CDR2 YSYEKL. The CDR3 extends over 15 amino acids. The V gene lost 0 bases and the J gene lost 4 bases, with 10 bases spanning the gap. The CDR3 coding sequence is TGCGCCAGCAGCCAAGAGGGGGGGGTGAATCAGCCCCAGCATTTT. Amino acids: CASSQEGGVNQPQHF.

The V and J genes are TRBV5-1 and TRBJ2-3; maybe TRBD2 (6 bases). CDR1 is SGHRS, CDR2 YFSETQ, per germline. This CDR3 is built from 15 residues. With 2 bases removed from V and 0 bases from J, the gap between germline ends came to 10 bases. This chain's CDR3 is CASSFFGSSTDTQYF. For the CDR3, the DNA is TGCGCCAGCAGCTTTTTCGGGAGTAGCACAGATACGCAGTATTTT. The full variable domain, rest sourced from reference TRBV5-1 and TRBJ2-3, is KAGVTQTPRYLIKTRGQQVTLSCSPISGHRSVSWYQQTPGQGLQFLFEYFSETQRNKGNFPGRFSGRQFSNSRSEMNVSTLELGDSALYLCASSFFGSSTDTQYFGPGTRLTVL.

The chain has TRBV6-5 and TRBJ2-3; 7 bases line up with TRBD2. CDR3 size: 16 residues. The V gene's germline CDR1 is MNHEY and CDR2 SVGAGI. V was clipped by 4 bases and J by 2 bases; unmatched bases: 9. The CDR3 loop is CASSSIRGSFTDTQYF. The DNA of the CDR3 is TGTGCCAGCAGTTCTATACGCGGGAGCTTCACAGATACGCAGTATTTT.

This clone has just a few counts. The genes are TRBV9 and TRBJ2-7; 11 bases agree with TRBD2. CDR1 and CDR2 from the germline V gene are SGDLS and YYNGEE. The CDR3 totals 15 residues. The V gene end was trimmed by 4 bases and the J gene end by 0 bases; junction bases not matched to a gene: 3. The CDR3 region has the DNA TGTGCCAGCAGCCCTAGCGGGAGGAGCTCCTACGAGCAGTACTTC. Amino acids: CASSPSGRSSYEQYF.

The chain combines TRBV19 with TRBJ1-1; D gene ambiguous. Germline assignment: CDR1 LNHDA and CDR2 SQIVND (reference sequence). This CDR3 comprises 16 residues. Trimming cost V 1 base and J 3 bases, with 15 bases left between them. Here the CDR3 DNA reads TGTGCCAGTAGTATAGCCCGGTTTACCAGGCACACTGAAGCTTTCTTT. Protein product: CASSIARFTRHTEAFF.

The chain joins TRBV10-3 to TRBJ1-1; D is unclear. V was pared by 0 bases and J by 5 bases, with 16 bases between. The length of the CDR3 is 16 residues. Germline V gene lookup returns CDR1 ENHRY and CDR2 SYGVKD. The CDR3 sequence: CAISESTPQRGTEAFF. Here the CDR3 DNA reads TGTGCCATCAGTGAGTCGACGCCTCAGCGGGGTACTGAAGCTTTCTTT.